Listed below are T cell receptor beta chains from one sample, sequenced in a study of cytomegalovirus exposure and HLA in healthy donors. Libraries were prepared by immunoSEQ multiplex PCR; TCRdb keeps only in-frame clonotypes and omits some of them. This sample carries approximately 300,000 clones, roughly 87% of them seen once, and the ten largest clones take roughly 1.2%. Sequencing was done on a sample of PBMCs. All receptors come from a woman aged 30 to 39 in good health and CMV-seropositive. Both conserved end residues are part of each CDR3. D genes are given only for firm matches. Size tells how often a clone was seen (once, few, many) or the class of an expanded clone, and some rows leave it out.

j_call: TRBJ2-7; clone_size: .; d_call: .; v_call: TRBV6-1; cdr3_nt: TGTGCCAGCAGTGTGGACTTCGGGGGCGAGCAGTACTTC; cdr3_aa: CASSVDFGGEQYF
j_call: TRBJ2-3; clone_size: .; d_call: TRBD2; v_call: TRBV11-2; cdr3_nt: TGTGCCAGCAGCCGAGGACTAGCGGAGGAGCTCTCCACAGATACGCAGTATTTT; cdr3_aa: CASSRGLAEELSTDTQYF
j_call: TRBJ2-2; clone_size: .; d_call: .; v_call: TRBV14; cdr3_nt: TGTGCCAGCAGCCAATTCGGTCGGGGGGAGCTGTTTTTT; cdr3_aa: CASSQFGRGELFF
j_call: TRBJ2-7; clone_size: .; d_call: .; v_call: TRBV4-1; cdr3_nt: TGCGCCAGCAGCCAAGGTTCGACAGCGTACGAGCAGTACTTC; cdr3_aa: CASSQGSTAYEQYF
j_call: TRBJ1-6; clone_size: .; d_call: TRBD1; v_call: TRBV7-3; cdr3_nt: TGTGCCAGCAGCTCGGACAGGACTAGGGGTTCACCCCTCCACTTT; cdr3_aa: CASSSDRTRGSPLHF
j_call: TRBJ1-4; clone_size: .; d_call: .; v_call: TRBV5-6; cdr3_nt: TGTGCCAGCAGCTTGGCCTGGGGCAGGACCACCGGTAATGAAAAACTGTTTTTT; cdr3_aa: CASSLAWGRTTGNEKLFF
j_call: TRBJ2-1; clone_size: .; d_call: .; v_call: TRBV7-3; cdr3_nt: TGTGCCAGCAGCCCGGGGGACAGTGGAGCGTTCTTC; cdr3_aa: CASSPGDSGAFF
j_call: TRBJ2-7; clone_size: .; d_call: TRBD2; v_call: TRBV29-1; cdr3_nt: TGCAGCGTAATGAGCGGGGCTAGCGGGAGCTCCTACGAGCAGTACTTC; cdr3_aa: CSVMSGASGSSYEQYF
j_call: TRBJ1-5; clone_size: .; d_call: .; v_call: TRBV19; cdr3_nt: TGTGCCAGTACCCCGGGACAAGGGCGGACAGTCAATCAGCCCCAGCATTTT; cdr3_aa: CASTPGQGRTVNQPQHF
j_call: TRBJ2-1; clone_size: .; d_call: TRBD2; v_call: TRBV25-1; cdr3_nt: TGTGCCAGCAGTGTAACTAGCGCAGCTTCACGGATCGGGGAGCAGTTCTTC; cdr3_aa: CASSVTSAASRIGEQFF
j_call: TRBJ1-5; clone_size: .; d_call: .; v_call: TRBV7-6; cdr3_nt: TGTGCCAGCAGCCCCTCGCATTGGCAGCCCCAGCATTTT; cdr3_aa: CASSPSHWQPQHF
j_call: TRBJ2-1; clone_size: .; d_call: TRBD2; v_call: TRBV7-2; cdr3_nt: TGTGCCAGCAGCTCGACTAGCGGGGGATACAATGAGCAGTTCTTC; cdr3_aa: CASSSTSGGYNEQFF
j_call: TRBJ2-7; clone_size: .; d_call: TRBD1; v_call: TRBV6-1; cdr3_nt: TGTGCCAGCAGTGAAGCTCCTAGGGGGCGGACAGGATCCTACGAGCAGTACTTC; cdr3_aa: CASSEAPRGRTGSYEQYF
j_call: TRBJ2-7; clone_size: .; d_call: .; v_call: TRBV11-2; cdr3_nt: TGTGCCAGCAGCACCCGACTAGGCTCCTACGAGCAGTACTTC; cdr3_aa: CASSTRLGSYEQYF
j_call: TRBJ2-5; clone_size: .; d_call: TRBD2; v_call: TRBV27; cdr3_nt: TGTGCCAGCAGTCCAGAACGACTAGCGGGAGGCCTTCAAGAGACCCAGTACTTC; cdr3_aa: CASSPERLAGGLQETQYF
j_call: TRBJ2-3; clone_size: .; d_call: TRBD2; v_call: TRBV15; cdr3_nt: TGTGCCACCAGCAGAGGACTAGCGGGAGCAGATACGCAGTATTTT; cdr3_aa: CATSRGLAGADTQYF
j_call: TRBJ1-1; clone_size: once; d_call: .; v_call: TRBV11-3; cdr3_nt: TGTGCCAGCAGCCCCTCCGGGACGGTGAACACTGAAGCTTTCTTT; cdr3_aa: CASSPSGTVNTEAFF
j_call: TRBJ2-7; clone_size: many; d_call: TRBD1; v_call: TRBV19; cdr3_nt: TGTGCCAGTAGTCGCACGGGACAGTTTTCCTACGAGCAGTACTTC; cdr3_aa: CASSRTGQFSYEQYF
j_call: TRBJ1-1; clone_size: .; d_call: TRBD1; v_call: TRBV4-2; cdr3_nt: TGTGCCAGCAGCCAACCGGGACAGGGAGGGGCTTTCTTT; cdr3_aa: CASSQPGQGGAFF
j_call: TRBJ2-1; clone_size: .; d_call: .; v_call: TRBV2; cdr3_nt: TGTGCCAGCAAGTTAGAGTACAATGAGCAGTTCTTC; cdr3_aa: CASKLEYNEQFF
j_call: TRBJ1-5; clone_size: .; d_call: .; v_call: TRBV5-6; cdr3_nt: TGTGCCAGCAGCTTTGGACAGATTAATCAGCCCCAGCATTTT; cdr3_aa: CASSFGQINQPQHF
j_call: TRBJ2-7; clone_size: few; d_call: TRBD1; v_call: TRBV30; cdr3_nt: TGTGCCTGGAGTCTTGACAGGGGAAGAATTCTCGAGCAGTACTTC; cdr3_aa: CAWSLDRGRILEQYF
j_call: TRBJ2-5; clone_size: .; d_call: .; v_call: TRBV7-9; cdr3_nt: TGTGCCAGCAGCTTAGTTGCTAGCCAAGAGACCCAGTACTTC; cdr3_aa: CASSLVASQETQYF
j_call: TRBJ2-7; clone_size: few; d_call: TRBD2; v_call: TRBV7-8; cdr3_nt: TGTGCCAGCAGCTTAGAGGAGGCGCTAGCGGCCTACGAGCAGTACTTC; cdr3_aa: CASSLEEALAAYEQYF
j_call: TRBJ1-3; clone_size: .; d_call: TRBD1; v_call: TRBV5-6; cdr3_nt: TGTGCCAGCAGCCCCCCTGGGACAGCTGGAAACACCATATATTTT; cdr3_aa: CASSPPGTAGNTIYF
j_call: TRBJ1-6; clone_size: .; d_call: TRBD1; v_call: TRBV30; cdr3_nt: TGTGCCTGGAGTGGGGGACAGTCCTATTCACCCCTCCACTTT; cdr3_aa: CAWSGGQSYSPLHF
j_call: TRBJ2-3; clone_size: .; d_call: TRBD2; v_call: TRBV7-2; cdr3_nt: TGTGCCAGCAGCTTAGTTGGTGCGGGAACTAGCGGGGGGACAGATACGCAGTATTTT; cdr3_aa: CASSLVGAGTSGGTDTQYF
j_call: TRBJ2-7; clone_size: .; d_call: TRBD2; v_call: TRBV6-5; cdr3_nt: TGTGCCAGCAGACCACTAGCGACCTACGAGCAGTACTTC; cdr3_aa: CASRPLATYEQYF
j_call: TRBJ1-2; clone_size: .; d_call: TRBD1; v_call: TRBV5-1; cdr3_nt: TGCGCCAGCAGCTTAGGACAGGGCGGAATCCGTTTCTCTGGCTACACCTTC; cdr3_aa: CASSLGQGGIRFSGYTF
j_call: TRBJ2-7; clone_size: .; d_call: .; v_call: TRBV5-4; cdr3_nt: TGTGCCAGCAGCTTGGCTTCGGGACAGCGGGGTACCTACGAGCAGTACTTC; cdr3_aa: CASSLASGQRGTYEQYF
j_call: TRBJ2-5; clone_size: .; d_call: .; v_call: TRBV5-4; cdr3_nt: TGTGCCAGCAGCTCCGGGGGAGCGGGCCAGACCCAGTACTTC; cdr3_aa: CASSSGGAGQTQYF
j_call: TRBJ1-6; clone_size: .; d_call: .; v_call: TRBV7-2; cdr3_nt: TGTGCCAGCAGCACTTCCTGGGGAAGTTCACCCCTCCACTTT; cdr3_aa: CASSTSWGSSPLHF
j_call: TRBJ2-7; clone_size: once; d_call: TRBD2; v_call: TRBV7-9; cdr3_nt: TGTGCCAGCAGCTCAGGACTAGCGGGACCCCCCTACGAGCAGTACTTC; cdr3_aa: CASSSGLAGPPYEQYF
j_call: TRBJ1-2; clone_size: .; d_call: .; v_call: TRBV7-2; cdr3_nt: TGTGCCAGCAGCCATTGGACAAGTAACTATGGCTACACCTTC; cdr3_aa: CASSHWTSNYGYTF
j_call: TRBJ1-6; clone_size: .; d_call: TRBD1; v_call: TRBV15; cdr3_nt: TGTGCCACCCGAGACAGGGGGACGTCTGGCAAGCCTTCACCCCTCCACTTT; cdr3_aa: CATRDRGTSGKPSPLHF
j_call: TRBJ1-5; clone_size: .; d_call: TRBD1; v_call: TRBV30; cdr3_nt: TGTGCCTGGAGTGCGTACAGGGGAATACGGAATCAGCCCCAGCATTTT; cdr3_aa: CAWSAYRGIRNQPQHF
j_call: TRBJ2-1; clone_size: .; d_call: .; v_call: TRBV5-4; cdr3_nt: TGTGCCAGCAGTTCCGTTTTCGGGGAAGATGAGCAGTTCTTC; cdr3_aa: CASSSVFGEDEQFF
j_call: TRBJ2-7; clone_size: .; d_call: .; v_call: TRBV2; cdr3_nt: TGTGCCAGCAGGAGGGGCCTTTCCTACGAGCAGTACTTC; cdr3_aa: CASRRGLSYEQYF
j_call: TRBJ2-7; clone_size: .; d_call: TRBD2; v_call: TRBV29-1; cdr3_nt: TGCAGCGTAGTAGGCGGACTAGCGGCGTCCTACGAGCAGTACTTC; cdr3_aa: CSVVGGLAASYEQYF
j_call: TRBJ2-7; clone_size: .; d_call: .; v_call: TRBV9; cdr3_nt: TGTGCCAGCAGCGGAGACAGCTACGAGCAGTACTTC; cdr3_aa: CASSGDSYEQYF
j_call: TRBJ2-7; clone_size: .; d_call: .; v_call: TRBV11-2; cdr3_nt: TGTGCCAGCAGCTTCTCCCACTACGAGCAGTACTTC; cdr3_aa: CASSFSHYEQYF
j_call: TRBJ2-2; clone_size: .; d_call: .; v_call: TRBV30; cdr3_nt: TGTGCCTGGAGTGTAGGGACCCTAACCGGGGAGCTGTTTTTT; cdr3_aa: CAWSVGTLTGELFF
j_call: TRBJ2-3; clone_size: .; d_call: TRBD1; v_call: TRBV2; cdr3_nt: TGTGCCAGCAGTCAACAGGGGAGTAGGGTAGATACGCAGTATTTT; cdr3_aa: CASSQQGSRVDTQYF
j_call: TRBJ2-5; clone_size: .; d_call: TRBD2; v_call: TRBV6-1; cdr3_nt: TGTGCCAGCAGTGGGGGGGGACCCCAAGAGACCCAGTACTTC; cdr3_aa: CASSGGGPQETQYF
j_call: TRBJ1-1; clone_size: .; d_call: .; v_call: TRBV6-1; cdr3_nt: TGTGCCAGCAGTGTACCCAGGGCCAATCCCACTGAAGCTTTCTTT; cdr3_aa: CASSVPRANPTEAFF
j_call: TRBJ1-4; clone_size: .; d_call: .; v_call: TRBV7-9; cdr3_nt: TGTGCCAGCAGCACGAGCCACAGGAATGAAAAACTGTTTTTT; cdr3_aa: CASSTSHRNEKLFF
j_call: TRBJ1-2; clone_size: .; d_call: TRBD1; v_call: TRBV7-6; cdr3_nt: TGTGCCAGCAGCTTAGAACAGGACAGGGGCTACACCTTC; cdr3_aa: CASSLEQDRGYTF
j_call: TRBJ2-7; clone_size: .; d_call: .; v_call: TRBV11-2; cdr3_nt: TGTGCCAGCAGCCCAGCCATGGGACCCTACGAGCAGTACTTC; cdr3_aa: CASSPAMGPYEQYF
j_call: TRBJ2-5; clone_size: .; d_call: .; v_call: TRBV5-1; cdr3_nt: TGCGCCAGCCACTCCGGGACTTGGTACCAAGAGACCCAGTACTTC; cdr3_aa: CASHSGTWYQETQYF
j_call: TRBJ2-3; clone_size: .; d_call: TRBD1; v_call: TRBV2; cdr3_nt: TGTGCCAGCAGTGAAGCCCCGGGACAGGGAGTTTCAGATACGCAGTATTTT; cdr3_aa: CASSEAPGQGVSDTQYF
j_call: TRBJ1-4; clone_size: .; d_call: .; v_call: TRBV13; cdr3_nt: TGTGCCAGCAGCCCCCGACGGGGGGAACCTGAAAAACTGTTTTTT; cdr3_aa: CASSPRRGEPEKLFF
j_call: TRBJ1-2; clone_size: once; d_call: .; v_call: TRBV6-1; cdr3_nt: TGTGCCAGCAGTGAAGCGCTTGTGGGCGGCTATGGCTACACCTTC; cdr3_aa: CASSEALVGGYGYTF